This T cell receptor (beta chain) derives from a study of T cells in localized non-small cell lung cancer. This clone was recorded a few times. V lost 6 bases and J 5 bases, leaving 8 bases between the germline ends. Germline-derived CDR1 and CDR2 are MDHEN and SYDVKM. There are 12 residues in the CDR3. The protocol was immunoSEQ multiplex PCR, while the TCRdb copy is restricted to in-frame clones and leaves out a portion. The sample shows roughly 1,000 clones, 25% to 30% of them seen only once. The sample in question was lung tumor tissue, obtained before any cancer treatment. The rearrangement joins TRBV28 to TRBJ1-5; no definite D call. The sequence was collected from a female donor over 55 with stage III squamous cell lung carcinoma. CDR3 sequence reads: CASRVPDQPQHF. The DNA for the CDR3 is TGTGCCAGCAGGGTACCAGATCAGCCCCAGCATTTT.